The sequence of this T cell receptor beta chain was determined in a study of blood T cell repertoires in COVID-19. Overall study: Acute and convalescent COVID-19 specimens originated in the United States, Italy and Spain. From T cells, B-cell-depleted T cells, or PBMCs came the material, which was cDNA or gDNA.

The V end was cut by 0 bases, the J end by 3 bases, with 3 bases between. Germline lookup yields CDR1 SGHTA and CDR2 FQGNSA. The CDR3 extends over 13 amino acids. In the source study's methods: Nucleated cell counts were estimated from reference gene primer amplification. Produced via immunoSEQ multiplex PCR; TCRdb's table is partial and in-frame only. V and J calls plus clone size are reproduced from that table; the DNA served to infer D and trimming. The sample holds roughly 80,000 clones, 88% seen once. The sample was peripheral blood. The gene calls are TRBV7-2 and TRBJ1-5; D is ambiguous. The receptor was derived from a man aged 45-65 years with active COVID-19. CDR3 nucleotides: TGTGCCAGCAGCTTAGCACTCAATCAGCCCCAGCATTTT. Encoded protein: CASSLALNQPQHF.